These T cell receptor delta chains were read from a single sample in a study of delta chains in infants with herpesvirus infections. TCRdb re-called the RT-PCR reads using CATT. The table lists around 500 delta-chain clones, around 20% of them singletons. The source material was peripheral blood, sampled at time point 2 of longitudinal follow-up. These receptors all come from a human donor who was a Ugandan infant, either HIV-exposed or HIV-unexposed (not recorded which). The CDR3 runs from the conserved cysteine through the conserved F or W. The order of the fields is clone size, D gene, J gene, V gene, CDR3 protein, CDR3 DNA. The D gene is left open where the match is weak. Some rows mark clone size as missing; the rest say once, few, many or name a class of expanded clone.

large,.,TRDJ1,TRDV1,CALGELRADKLIF,TGTGCTCTTGGGGAACTGAGGGCCGATAAACTCATCTTT
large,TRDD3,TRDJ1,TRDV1,CALGEFLQGIRDKLIF,TGTGCTCTTGGGGAATTCCTACAGGGGATACGGGATAAACTCATCTTT
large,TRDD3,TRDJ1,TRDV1,CALGESTVLGHKNNGYTDKLIF,TGTGCTCTTGGGGAAAGTACCGTACTGGGGCATAAAAACAATGGGTACACCGATAAACTCATCTTT
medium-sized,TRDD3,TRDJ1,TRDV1,CALGARKLFGAGGYGYTDKLIF,TGTGCTCTTGGGGCCCGAAAATTATTCGGAGCTGGGGGATACGGGTACACCGATAAACTCATCTTT
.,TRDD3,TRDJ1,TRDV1,CALGAPLILPLGDRAYTDKLIF,TGTGCTCTTGGTGCCCCCCTAATCCTACCACTGGGGGATAGGGCGTACACCGATAAACTCATCTTT
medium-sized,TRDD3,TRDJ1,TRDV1,CALGPSFPPLLGELEYTDKLIF,TGTGCTCTTGGGCCGTCCTTCCCCCCCTTACTGGGGGAATTAGAGTACACCGATAAACTCATCTTT
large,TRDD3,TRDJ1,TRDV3,CAFEFMGDTLPTDKLIF,TGTGCCTTTGAGTTCATGGGGGATACGCTTCCCACCGATAAACTCATCTTT
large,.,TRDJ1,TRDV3,CALRRAGRTYTDKLIF,TGTGCCTTACGCCGGGCAGGAAGGACGTACACCGATAAACTCATCTTT